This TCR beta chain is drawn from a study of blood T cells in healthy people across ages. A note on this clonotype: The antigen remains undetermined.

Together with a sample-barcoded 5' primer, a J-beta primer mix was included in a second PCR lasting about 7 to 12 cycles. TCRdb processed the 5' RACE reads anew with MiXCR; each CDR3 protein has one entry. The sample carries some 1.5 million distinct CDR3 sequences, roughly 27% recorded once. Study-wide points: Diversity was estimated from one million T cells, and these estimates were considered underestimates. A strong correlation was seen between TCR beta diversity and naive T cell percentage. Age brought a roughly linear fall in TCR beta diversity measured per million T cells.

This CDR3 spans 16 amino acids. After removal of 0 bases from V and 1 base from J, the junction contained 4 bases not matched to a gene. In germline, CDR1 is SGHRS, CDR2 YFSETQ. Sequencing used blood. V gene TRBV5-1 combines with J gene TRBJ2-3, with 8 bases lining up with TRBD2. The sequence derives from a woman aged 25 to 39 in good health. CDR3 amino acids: CASSLGTGLGTDTQYF. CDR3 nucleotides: TGCGCCAGCAGCTTGGGGACGGGACTAGGCACAGATACGCAGTATTTT.